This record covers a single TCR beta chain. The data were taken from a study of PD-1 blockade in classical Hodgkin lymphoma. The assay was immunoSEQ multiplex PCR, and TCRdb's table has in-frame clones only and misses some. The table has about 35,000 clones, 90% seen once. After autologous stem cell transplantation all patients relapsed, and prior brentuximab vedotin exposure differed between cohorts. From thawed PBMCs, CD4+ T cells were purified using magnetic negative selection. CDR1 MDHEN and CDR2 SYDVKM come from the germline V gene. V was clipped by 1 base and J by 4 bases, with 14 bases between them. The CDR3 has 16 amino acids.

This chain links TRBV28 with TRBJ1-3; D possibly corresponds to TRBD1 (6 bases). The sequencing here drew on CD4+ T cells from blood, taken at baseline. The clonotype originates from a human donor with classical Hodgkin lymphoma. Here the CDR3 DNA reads TGTGCCAGCAGTTTATCTAGGGGGGCGCGAGGAAACACCATATATTTT. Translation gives CASSLSRGARGNTIYF. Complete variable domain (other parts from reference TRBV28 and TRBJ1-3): DVKVTQSSRYLVKRTGEKVFLECVQDMDHENMFWYRQDPGLGLRLIYFSYDVKMKEKGDIPEGYSVSREKKERFSLILESASTNQTSMYLCASSLSRGARGNTIYFGEGSWLTVV.